This is a list of T cell receptor beta chains from one sample in a study of T cell responses to AZD1222 COVID-19 vaccine. Profiled with immunoSEQ multiplex PCR; TCRdb holds only in-frame clones, not every one. The sample consists of 100,000 or so clones, about 92% of them appearing once. This specimen consisted of peripheral blood, obtained on day 0 of AZD1222 vaccination. The receptors were sampled from an adult in good health. The CDR3 runs from the conserved cysteine through the conserved F or W. The D gene is left open where the match is weak. Where a row states a size, it is once, few, many or the class of an expanded clone; other rows omit it.

V gene: TRBV2; D gene: TRBD1; clone size: NA; J gene: TRBJ2-6; CDR3 DNA: TGTGCCAGCAGTGGGGGACAGGGGGGATCTGGGGCCAACGTCCTGACTTTC; CDR3 protein: CASSGGQGGSGANVLTF
V gene: TRBV6-2/TRBV6-3; D gene: NA; clone size: once; J gene: TRBJ1-5; CDR3 DNA: TGTGCCAGCAGTTACTCGATTGCGTCACAGGCATTGGGGCCCCAGCATTTT; CDR3 protein: CASSYSIASQALGPQHF
V gene: TRBV3-1/TRBV3-2; D gene: NA; clone size: NA; J gene: TRBJ2-4; CDR3 DNA: TGTGCCAGCAGCCAGCGGGAAGCCAAAAACATTCAGTACTTC; CDR3 protein: CASSQREAKNIQYF
V gene: TRBV29-1; D gene: TRBD1; clone size: once; J gene: TRBJ1-2; CDR3 DNA: TGCAGCGTAGTGGACAGGGGGAGCCCTAACGGCTACACCTTC; CDR3 protein: CSVVDRGSPNGYTF
V gene: TRBV3-1/TRBV3-2; D gene: TRBD2; clone size: NA; J gene: TRBJ2-5; CDR3 DNA: TGTGCCAGCAGCCAAGTATGGAGCGGGGGGGAGACCCAGTACTTC; CDR3 protein: CASSQVWSGGETQYF
V gene: TRBV7-6; D gene: TRBD1; clone size: NA; J gene: TRBJ1-1; CDR3 DNA: TGTGCCAGCAGCTCAGGGACAGCCATGAACACTGAAGCTTTCTTT; CDR3 protein: CASSSGTAMNTEAFF
V gene: TRBV30; D gene: NA; clone size: once; J gene: TRBJ1-3; CDR3 DNA: TGTGCCTGGAGTGTAGGGGTGAGCTCTGGAAACACCATATATTTT; CDR3 protein: CAWSVGVSSGNTIYF
V gene: TRBV9; D gene: NA; clone size: NA; J gene: TRBJ1-2; CDR3 DNA: TGTGCCAGCAGTGCCGGGCCACTCTATGGCTACACCTTC; CDR3 protein: CASSAGPLYGYTF
V gene: TRBV4-2; D gene: NA; clone size: once; J gene: TRBJ1-6; CDR3 DNA: TGTGCCAGCAGCCAACCCGATGCAGGGGCATATTCCTATAATTCACCCCTCCACTTT; CDR3 protein: CASSQPDAGAYSYNSPLHF
V gene: TRBV10-2; D gene: TRBD1; clone size: NA; J gene: TRBJ1-4; CDR3 DNA: TGCGCCAGCAGACTCGCCGGGACAGGCTTTGAAAAACTGTTTTTT; CDR3 protein: CASRLAGTGFEKLFF
V gene: TRBV5-1; D gene: NA; clone size: NA; J gene: TRBJ1-2; CDR3 DNA: TGCGCCAGCAGCCTGGGGCATGGGGACTCCGCTCACTATGGCTACACCTTC; CDR3 protein: CASSLGHGDSAHYGYTF